This T cell receptor beta chain derives from a study of cytomegalovirus exposure and HLA in healthy donors (dated by TCRdb to about 2017). A note on the overall study: A later analysis indicated that the 95 to 150 validation repertoires were generated on the platform also employed for the roughly 650 repertoires of the first cohort. The study was designed to test whether signatures of past pathogen exposure could be identified by cataloging public T cell receptors. A separate validation cohort of roughly 110 different subjects was used in addition to the roughly 640-subject first cohort. High-throughput TCR immunosequencing, statistical association of individual TCRs with disease status, and machine learning were combined to predict cytomegalovirus infection status.

Comments on this clone: The antigen this receptor binds is unknown. No much larger clonotype is one base removed from it; base qualities were not supplied.

Overall study outcomes, separate from this receptor: The classifier was reported to diagnose cytomegalovirus status with high specificity and sensitivity in both the original and validation cohorts. The study listed around 160 TCR beta chains as associated with cytomegalovirus. Of the cluster scores, 90% to 95% were above 0 in a later analysis, which found that TCRs clustered in the first cohort also tended to co-occur in the roughly 130 validation repertoires. The authors suggested that the approach could potentially be generalized to other disease states and immunological phenotypes. All 110 or so repertoires were used to score co-occurrence in the validation cohort in a later analysis, because that analysis had no HLA typing for the cohort. In vitro tests confirmed that a few of the cytomegalovirus-associated TCR beta chains recognize cytomegalovirus antigens. While some public TCRs were present in many individuals, most TCR sequences turned up only very rarely across donors.

The germline V and J ends show losses of 1 base and 4 bases respectively, and no gene match explains 11 bases of the junction. As encoded in the germline V gene, CDR1 is SGHVS while CDR2 is FQNEAQ. From the cysteine through the phenylalanine, the CDR3 covers 20 amino acids. The CDR3 DNA has 60 bases and is translated from base 1. The donors belonged to the validation cohort of about 110 subjects, which was separate from the roughly 700-subject first cohort. The library was made by the immunoSEQ multiplex PCR assay. The paper's data handling went like this. A statistical classification framework was built to diagnose cytomegalovirus status from the catalog of TCR beta chain sequences. What TCRdb holds here is the immuneACCESS table cut down to in-frame rearrangements. Part of the clones is not present; checked against another copy, under half of the missing clones reflect an unresolved V gene, and the others are unexplained. The V and J calls and clone size come from that table; D and trimming were worked out from the DNA. The sample has hundreds of thousands of clones on record, roughly 90% of them singletons. The ten largest clones take up 0.65% to 0.95% of the sample.

This sequence uses TRBV7-8 and TRBJ2-3, with TRBD2 identical over 16 junction bases. The sequencing sample was made of PBMCs. The TCR comes from a woman aged 18 to 35 in good health and CMV-seronegative. The CDR3 reads as follows: CASSLVEGTSGRAGADTQYF. The DNA reads as follows: TGTGCCAGCAGCTTAGTAGAGGGGACTAGCGGGAGGGCCGGCGCAGATACGCAGTATTTT.